This T cell receptor (beta chain) was documented in a study of control samples from healthy donors and cancer patients (dated by TCRdb to about 2020). Library preparation employed the immunoSEQ multiplex PCR assay. Sourced from immuneACCESS, this table was stored by TCRdb with only in-frame sequences that have V and J called. A share of the clones is absent; for the studies checked, an unresolved V gene accounts for under half, and the remainder has no known explanation. The sample table shows 110,000 to 150,000 clones, and roughly 89% are seen once. 10% to 12% of the sample is taken by the ten largest. The CDR3 holds 15 amino acids from the cysteine to the phenylalanine. The kept DNA is CDR3 alone, 45 bases in frame from the first base. V is pared back by 1 base and J by 2 bases, with 12 bases lying between the germline termini. CDR1 and CDR2, looked up from the germline V gene, are SGHTA and FQGNSA.

A note on this clone: Its specific antigen is unknown. Per-base qualities were not stored, and no clone one base away is much larger.

Sequenced input: blood. Here the chain combines TRBV7-2 and TRBJ2-7; tentative D gene TRBD2, with 6 bases matching. This receptor was taken from a man in his thirties or forties in good health. In nucleotides, the sequence is TGTGCCAGCAGCTTAGTCTGGGACTCTACCTACGAGCAGTACTTC. Its protein product is CASSLVWDSTYEQYF.